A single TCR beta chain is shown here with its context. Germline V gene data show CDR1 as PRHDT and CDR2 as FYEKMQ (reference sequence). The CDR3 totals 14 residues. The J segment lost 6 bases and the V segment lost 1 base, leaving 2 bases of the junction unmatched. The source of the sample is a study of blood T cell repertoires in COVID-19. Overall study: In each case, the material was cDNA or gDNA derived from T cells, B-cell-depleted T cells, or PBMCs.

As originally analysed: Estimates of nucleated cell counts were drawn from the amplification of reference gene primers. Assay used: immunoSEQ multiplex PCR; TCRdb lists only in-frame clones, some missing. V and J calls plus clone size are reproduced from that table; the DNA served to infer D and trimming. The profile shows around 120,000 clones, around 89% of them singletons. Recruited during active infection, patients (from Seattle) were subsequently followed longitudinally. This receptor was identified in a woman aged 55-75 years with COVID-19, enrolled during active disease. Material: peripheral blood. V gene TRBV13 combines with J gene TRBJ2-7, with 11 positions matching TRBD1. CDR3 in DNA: TGTGCCAGCAGCTTAGCGGGGACAGGGGGCGAGCAGTACTTC. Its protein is CASSLAGTGGEQYF.